This T cell receptor (beta chain) was recorded in a study of blood T cell repertoires in COVID-19. Sequencing was performed with immunoSEQ multiplex PCR; in TCRdb, only in-frame clones are kept and a portion is missing. The table records about 140,000 clones, approximately 80% of them present only once. V was clipped by 2 bases and J by 0 bases, with 11 bases between them. The CDR3 extends over 16 amino acids. From germline, CDR1 is MGHRA and CDR2 YSYEKL. This clonotype was sampled from a man between 70 and 80 years old who had recovered from COVID-19. The sample taken for sequencing was peripheral blood. The chain joins TRBV4-1 to TRBJ1-3; no firm D call. The CDR3 region is CASSQLQASSGNTIYF. The DNA of the CDR3 is TGCGCCAGCAGCCAATTGCAGGCCAGCTCTGGAAACACCATATATTTT.